This entry lists 28 T cell receptor beta chains sequenced from one sample in a study of CD8+CD57+ T cells in acquired aplastic anemia. Genomic DNA templated the TCR beta VDJ and CDR3 profiling. TCRdb called the reads again in MiXCR, with one record for every CDR3 protein. This sample has some 200,000 distinct CDR3 sequences; over 60% occur once, and the top ten carry roughly 29%. Sequenced: sorted CD4+, CD8+, or CD8+CD57+ T cells (not recorded which) from PBMCs. The receptors here all came from a human donor in good health.

CDR3 amino acids: CASSGEADTQYF. The DNA for the CDR3 is TGTGCCAGCAGTGGGGAGGCAGATACGCAGTATTTT. This chain connects TRBV2 to TRBJ2-3, with D maybe TRBD2 (6 bases). V was trimmed by 4 bases and J by 4 bases, leaving 6 bases between them. CDR1 SNHLY and CDR2 FYNNEI come from the germline V gene. The CDR3 has 12 amino acids.

The rearrangement links TRBV7-9 to TRBJ2-3; no firm D call. Germline CDR1 is SEHNR and CDR2 is FQNEAQ (reference sequence). Trimming pared 1 base from V and 4 bases from J, leaving 6 bases between. This CDR3 contains 13 residues. The CDR3 reads CASSLESPDTQYF. Written as DNA, the CDR3 is TGTGCCAGCAGCTTAGAGTCTCCAGATACGCAGTATTTT.

This clonotype was seen more than once but under ten times. The chain couples TRBV5-1 to TRBJ1-3, with no clear D. The germline V gene encodes CDR1 SGHRS and CDR2 YFSETQ. The V end was cut by 0 bases, the J end by 7 bases, with 14 bases between. The CDR3 totals 15 residues. CDR3 nucleotides: TGCGCCAGCAGCTTGGATCCGGGTTTGGCTAACACCATATATTTT. Protein sequence: CASSLDPGLANTIYF.

The chain joins TRBV5-8 to TRBJ2-7; 8 bases map to TRBD1. There are 14 residues in the CDR3. Germline V gives CDR1 SGHTS, CDR2 YDEGEE. The V segment lost 6 bases and the J segment 6 bases; nucleotides outside the gene matches: 11. The CDR3 region has the DNA TGTGCCAGCACCCGAGGACAGGGCCCAGGCGAGCAGTACTTC. Translating it yields CASTRGQGPGEQYF.

The chain couples TRBV14 to TRBJ1-6; D remains unclear. The CDR3 is 14 residues long. V lost 3 bases to trimming and J lost 7 bases, with 10 bases between them. The germline V gene has CDR1 SGHDN and CDR2 FVKESK. CDR3 bases: TGTGCCAGCAGCCAGATGTTGCTCAATTCACCCCTCCACTTT. Translation gives CASSQMLLNSPLHF.

The rearrangement uses TRBV7-9 and TRBJ1-1, with TRBD1 as a possible D gene (5 bases). With 4 bases removed from V and 7 bases from J, the gap between germline ends came to 10 bases. The CDR3 is 12 residues long. Germline V gene data show CDR1 as SEHNR and CDR2 as FQNEAQ (reference sequence). Here the CDR3 DNA reads TGTGCCAGCAGCTCGACAGCGATTGAAGCTTTCTTT. It is translated as CASSSTAIEAFF.

V and J are TRBV29-1 and TRBJ2-1; no clear D gene. The CDR3 contains 8 residues. Germline CDR1 is SQVTM and CDR2 is ANQGSEA. With 8 bases removed from V and 8 bases from J, the gap between germline ends came to 4 bases. The CDR3 region is CSTDEQFF. As DNA, the CDR3 is TGCAGCACCGATGAGCAGTTCTTC.

This clonotype was seen only once. V and J are TRBV20-1 and TRBJ1-5, with D tentatively TRBD1 (5 bases). The germline CDR1 and CDR2 sequences are DFQATT and SNEGSKA (reference sequence). The V and J ends lost 3 bases and 2 bases respectively, with 11 bases between them. The CDR3 is 14 residues long. CDR3 region: CSARGTQGNQPQHF. CDR3 DNA sequence: TGCAGTGCTAGGGGGACGCAGGGCAATCAGCCCCAGCATTTT.

This clonotype appeared a few times. The chain has TRBV7-9 and TRBJ2-7, with D possibly matching TRBD1 (5 bases). The CDR3 is 15 amino acids. The germline CDR1 and CDR2 sequences are SEHNR and FQNEAQ (reference sequence). The V and J ends lost 6 bases and 1 base respectively, with 16 bases between them. The CDR3 spells CASRETAFGSYEQYF. DNA of the CDR3: TGTGCCAGCAGGGAGACAGCATTCGGGTCCTACGAGCAGTACTTC. Using reference TRBV7-9 and TRBJ2-7 for the parts outside the CDR3, the full variable domain is DTGVSQNPRHKITKRGQNVTFRCDPISEHNRLYWYRQTLGQGPEFLTYFQNEAQLEKSRLLSDRFSAERPKGSFSTLEIQRTEQGDSAMYLCASRETAFGSYEQYFGPGTRLTVT.

This clonotype was detected ten times or more. The J gene is TRBJ2-3, the V gene TRBV28, with D unresolved. V was trimmed by 2 bases and J by 4 bases, leaving 10 bases between them. This CDR3 spans 14 amino acids. Germline CDR1 reads MDHEN; CDR2 reads SYDVKM. The CDR3 coding sequence is TGTGCCAGCAGTTTACGTGGTCATGCAGATACGCAGTATTTT. It encodes CASSLRGHADTQYF.

Details on this clonotype: The final CDR3 position lacks the conserved phenylalanine or tryptophan, pointing to a likely read error. The DNA is left out, because the CDR3 cannot be placed on it with certainty; the CDR3 is given as TCRdb lists it. V usage is TRBV29-1 and J usage is TRBJ1-1; TRBD1, the table's D call, was not compared with the DNA. The germline gives CDR1 SQVTM, CDR2 ANQGSEA. From its first to its last residue, the CDR3 has 14 amino acids. This chain's CDR3 is CSVVNLDRVGGPAY.

In its sample, this clonotype was seen many times. This chain links TRBV27 with TRBJ2-7; 8 positions match TRBD2. Trimming cost V 6 bases and J 5 bases; bases outside gene matches: 6. The CDR3 has 13 amino acids. Germline values: CDR1 MNHEY, CDR2 SMNVEV (reference sequence). CDR3 sequence reads: CASRLLAADEQYF. CDR3 nucleotide sequence: TGTGCCAGCAGGCTACTAGCGGCCGACGAGCAGTACTTC.

The chain links TRBV10-3 to TRBJ2-7, with D tentatively TRBD1 (6 bases). Trimming pared 10 bases from V and 1 base from J, leaving 17 bases between. CDR1 is ENHRY and CDR2 is SYGVKD in the germline V gene. This CDR3 is built from 14 residues. In nucleotides, the CDR3 is TGTGCCACCACAGGGCGTATTAATTCCTACGAGCAGTACTTC. It is translated as CATTGRINSYEQYF.

This clonotype was seen at least ten times. The chain has TRBV7-9 and TRBJ2-7; the D gene is possibly TRBD2 (5 bases). The V gene lost 7 bases and the J gene lost 6 bases, with 13 bases spanning the gap. The germline CDR1 and CDR2 sequences are SEHNR and FQNEAQ (reference sequence). The CDR3 contains 12 residues. The CDR3 reads CASISPEGEQYF. DNA for the CDR3: TGTGCCAGCATCAGTCCTGAGGGCGAGCAGTACTTC.

The table lists this clonotype with a few counts. The genes are TRBV4-1 and TRBJ2-2, with 7 bases aligning to TRBD1. Germline V gene lookup returns CDR1 MGHRA and CDR2 YSYEKL. The CDR3 is 18 residues long. V lost 1 base, J lost 0 bases, and 8 bases stayed unmatched. The chain's CDR3 is CASSQVLSGGSNTGELFF. CDR3 sequence (DNA): TGCGCCAGCAGCCAAGTTCTGTCAGGGGGTTCGAACACCGGGGAGCTGTTTTTT.

The rearrangement links TRBV5-6 to TRBJ1-2, with TRBD1 identical over 7 bases. The V and J ends lost 3 bases and 0 bases, in that order; junction bases with no gene match: 5. CDR1 SGHDT and CDR2 YYEEEE come from the germline V gene. This CDR3 comprises 15 residues. Here the CDR3 reads CASSWTGSANYGYTF. The CDR3 DNA reads TGTGCCAGCAGCTGGACAGGTTCAGCTAACTATGGCTACACCTTC. Based on the CDR3 plus reference TRBV5-6 and TRBJ1-2, the full variable domain is DAGVTQSPTHLIKTRGQQVTLRCSPKSGHDTVSWYQQALGQGPQFIFQYYEEEERQRGNFPDRFSGHQFPNYSSELNVNALLLGDSALYLCASSWTGSANYGYTFGSGTRLTVV.

This chain links TRBV7-2 with TRBJ1-6; TRBD1 matches 10 bases. The germline V gene encodes CDR1 SGHTA and CDR2 FQGNSA. Unmatched junction bases numbered 12, after V lost 5 bases and J lost 11 bases. The length of the CDR3 is 16 residues. In DNA, the CDR3 is TGTGCCAGCAGCCGGAATCAGGACAGGGGGTCGGCACCCCTCCACTTT. Amino acid sequence: CASSRNQDRGSAPLHF.

The chain has TRBV5-1 and TRBJ1-6, with 9 positions matching TRBD1. The germline CDR1 and CDR2 sequences are SGHRS and YFSETQ. The CDR3 contains 13 residues. Trimming took 5 bases from V and 9 from J; bases not matched to a gene: 3. The CDR3 DNA reads TGCGCCAGCAGATGGGACAGGGTTTCACCCCTCCACTTT. Amino acids: CASRWDRVSPLHF.

This clonotype was detected ten times or more. The V and J genes are TRBV20-1 and TRBJ1-5; perhaps TRBD1 as D (6 bases). The V end was cut by 3 bases, the J end by 1 base, with 16 bases between. Germline loops: CDR1 DFQATT, CDR2 SNEGSKA (reference sequence). There are 16 residues in the CDR3. CDR3 nucleotides: TGCAGTGCTAGGTTAGGGAAAAGGGGGAGCAATCAGCCCCAGCATTTT. This sequence encodes CSARLGKRGSNQPQHF.

The rearrangement joins TRBV20-1 to TRBJ2-1, with 11 bases lining up with TRBD2. The CDR3 runs to 14 residues. The V gene end was trimmed by 5 bases and the J gene end by 6 bases; junction bases not matched to a gene: 6. Germline V gene sequence: CDR1 DFQATT, CDR2 SNEGSKA (reference sequence). The CDR3 is CSAPSGRKPNEQFF. CDR3 sequence (DNA): TGCAGTGCTCCTAGCGGGAGGAAACCCAATGAGCAGTTCTTC.

The J gene is TRBJ1-2, the V gene TRBV7-9; TRBD1 aligns across 7 bases. This CDR3 comprises 15 residues. The junction had 12 bases not matched to a gene; V was cut back by 4 bases and J by 7 bases. The germline V gene has CDR1 SEHNR and CDR2 FQNEAQ (reference sequence). Written as DNA, the CDR3 is TGTGCCAGCAGCTCGGCAGGGGGAGAGTCGTCTGGCTACACCTTC. Translated: CASSSAGGESSGYTF.

Many counts were recorded for this clonotype. The chain's CDR3 is CASSSRGNYNEQFF. The CDR3 nucleotides read TGTGCCAGCAGCTCTCGGGGTAACTACAATGAGCAGTTCTTC. The chain uses TRBV11-2 and TRBJ2-1; TRBD2 might be the D (5 bases). CDR1 SGHAT and CDR2 FQNNGV come from the germline V gene. The CDR3 has 14 residues. V lost 4 bases and J lost 3, with 10 bases in between.

The chain combines TRBV7-9 with TRBJ1-2; D call uncertain. Germline CDR1 is SEHNR and CDR2 is FQNEAQ (reference sequence). V lost 3 bases to trimming and J lost 4 bases, with 15 bases between them. The CDR3 extends over 15 amino acids. As DNA, the CDR3 is TGTGCCAGCAGCTTCCCCGATCCAGAGGGCTATGGCTACACCTTC. This encodes CASSFPDPEGYGYTF.

This clonotype was seen more than once but under ten times. The rearrangement joins TRBV20-1 to TRBJ1-1, with TRBD1 identical over 12 bases. This CDR3 is 16 amino acids long. The germline V gene has CDR1 DFQATT and CDR2 SNEGSKA (reference sequence). V gave up 1 base and J gave up 1 base; unmatched junction bases: 4. CDR3 region: CSARVGDRGPNTEAFF. The CDR3, as DNA: TGCAGTGCTAGAGTCGGGGACAGGGGGCCGAACACTGAAGCTTTCTTT.

The CDR3 region is CASTNRGEAKYRYF. CDR3 nucleotide sequence: TGCGCCAGTACAAACAGGGGGGAAGCGAAGTATCGGTACTTC. The chain recombines TRBV5-1 with TRBJ2-7; TRBD1 agrees at 8 bases. J was trimmed by 12 bases and V by 8 bases; bases with no gene match: 19. This CDR3 is built from 14 residues. Per the germline V gene, CDR1 is SGHRS and CDR2 is YFSETQ. The variable domain in full, completed from reference TRBV5-1 and TRBJ2-7, reads KAGVTQTPRYLIKTRGQQVTLSCSPISGHRSVSWYQQTPGQGLQFLFEYFSETQRNKGNFPGRFSGRQFSNSRSEMNVSTLELGDSALYLCASTNRGEAKYRYFGPGTRLTVT.

This clonotype showed up just a few times. The chain joins TRBV5-6 to TRBJ1-6; 9 nucleotides line up with TRBD1. The length of the CDR3 is 15 residues. The ends lost 2 bases at V and 10 bases at J; junction bases unmatched: 7. The V gene's germline CDR1 is SGHDT and CDR2 YYEEEE. DNA for the CDR3: TGTGCCAGCAGCTTAGAAATGGGACAGGGCTCACCCCTCCACTTT. Translating gives CASSLEMGQGSPLHF. The whole variable domain, filled in from reference TRBV5-6 and TRBJ1-6, reads DAGVTQSPTHLIKTRGQQVTLRCSPKSGHDTVSWYQQALGQGPQFIFQYYEEEERQRGNFPDRFSGHQFPNYSSELNVNALLLGDSALYLCASSLEMGQGSPLHFGNGTRLTVT.

This clonotype was observed at least ten times. The chain couples TRBV20-1 to TRBJ2-5; D is unclear. Between the trimmed V and J ends, which lost 3 bases and 2 bases, there was a span of 10 bases. Germline V lookup: CDR1 DFQATT, CDR2 SNEGSKA (reference sequence). This CDR3 comprises 13 residues. The CDR3 is CSASHGTQETQYF. In DNA form, the CDR3 reads TGCAGTGCTAGTCACGGAACTCAAGAGACCCAGTACTTC.

The sample holds many counts of this clonotype. The genes are TRBV7-8 and TRBJ1-5; 8 bases align to TRBD1. Germline V CDR1 and CDR2: SGHVS, FQNEAQ. This CDR3 has 15 amino acids. The ends lost 7 bases at V and 5 bases at J; junction bases unmatched: 10. This CDR3 reads CASTEEGQVDQPQHF. CDR3 sequence (DNA): TGTGCCAGCACCGAGGAGGGACAGGTCGATCAGCCCCAGCATTTT. Full variable domain (rest looked up from reference TRBV7-8 and TRBJ1-5): GAGVSQSPRYKVAKRGQDVALRCDPISGHVSLFWYQQALGQGPEFLTYFQNEAQLDKSGLPSDRFFAERPEGSVSTLKIQRTQQEDSAVYLCASTEEGQVDQPQHFGDGTRLSIL.